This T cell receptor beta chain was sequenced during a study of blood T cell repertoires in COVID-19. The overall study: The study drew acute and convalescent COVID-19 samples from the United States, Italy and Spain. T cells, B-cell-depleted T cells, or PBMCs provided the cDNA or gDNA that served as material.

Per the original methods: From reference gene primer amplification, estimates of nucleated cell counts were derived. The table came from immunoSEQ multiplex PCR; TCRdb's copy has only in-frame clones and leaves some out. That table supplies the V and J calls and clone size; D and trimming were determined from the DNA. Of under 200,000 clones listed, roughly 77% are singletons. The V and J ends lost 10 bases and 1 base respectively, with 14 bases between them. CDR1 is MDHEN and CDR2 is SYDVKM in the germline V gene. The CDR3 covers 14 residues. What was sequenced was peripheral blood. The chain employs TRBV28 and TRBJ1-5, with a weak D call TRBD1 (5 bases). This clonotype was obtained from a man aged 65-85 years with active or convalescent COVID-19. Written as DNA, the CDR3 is TGTGCCACTAACCCAGGGCACAGCAATCAGCCCCAGCATTTT. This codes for CATNPGHSNQPQHF.